This entry features one T cell receptor beta chain sequence. No antigen is known for it. These data originate in a study of T cells in women clearing cervical HPV infection. Study-level information: Blood came at first lesion visit for cases, post-clearance for controls. HLA type stays a possible confounder, typing being limited.

Genomic DNA, averaging approximately 1,300 ng per sample, yielded TCR beta CDR3 via immunoSEQ. Repertoires were generated with immunoSEQ multiplex PCR, while TCRdb's copy carries only in-frame clones and drops some. This sample contains approximately 30,000 clones. Findings and caveats of the study: Richness plus V gene abundances separated cases from controls with AUC 0.65 to 0.85.

This TCR came from a woman between 18 and 70 years old with a cervical HPV16 infection that either progressed to CIN3+ or cleared (not recorded which). Source material: blood buffy coat.

The CDR3 here is CASSEGIGQAGSYEQYF. CDR3 DNA, as far as it was read: TGTGCCAGCAGTGAAGGAATCGGACAGGCCGGCTCCTACGAG. The chain carries TRBV2 and TRBJ2-7, with TRBD1 identical over 7 bases. The sequence runs out 3 residues before the end of the CDR3; the remainder is reconstructed from the germline J gene. Germline values: CDR1 SNHLY, CDR2 FYNNEI. This CDR3 has 17 residues. The V and J ends lost 1 base and 0 bases, in that order; junction bases with no gene match: 9.